This entry lists 11 T cell receptor beta chains sequenced from one sample in a study of identifying expanded T cells in peripheral blood. This table comes from immunoSEQ multiplex PCR, and its TCRdb copy is limited to in-frame clones, with some not included. The data hold about 85,000 clones, with 70% to 90% observed a single time. The specimen was blood. The receptor source for this set is a person aged 18 to 70 in good health.

The V and J genes are TRBV7-2 and TRBJ2-7, with D perhaps TRBD1 (7 bases). CDR1 and CDR2 (germline): SGHTA, FQGNSA. The ends were cut back, 1 base at V and 3 bases at J, with 16 bases in the middle. CDR3 length: 16 amino acids. CDR3 region: CASSLEGTVGGYEQYF. In nucleotides, the CDR3 is TGTGCCAGCAGCTTAGAAGGGACAGTCGGGGGCTACGAGCAGTACTTC.

The chain has TRBV9 and TRBJ2-1; no clear D. The CDR3 extends over 15 amino acids. Germline V lookup: CDR1 SGDLS, CDR2 YYNGEE. Deletions cut 4 bases from V and 6 bases from J, with 17 bases between. This CDR3 is CASSPRLWPGNEQFF. Written as DNA, the CDR3 is TGTGCCAGCAGCCCGAGATTATGGCCCGGCAATGAGCAGTTCTTC.

The rearrangement uses TRBV28 and TRBJ1-1; TRBD1 is a possible D gene (6 bases). Germline CDR1 is MDHEN and CDR2 is SYDVKM. CDR3 length: 15 amino acids. The V end lost 5 bases, the J end lost 4 bases, and 17 bases lay between the germline ends. The CDR3 loop reads CASSDGNRESTEAFF. DNA of the CDR3: TGTGCCAGCAGTGACGGAAACAGGGAGAGCACTGAAGCTTTCTTT.

The chain couples TRBV6-5 to TRBJ1-1; D uncertain. Germline V gene sequence: CDR1 MNHEY, CDR2 SVGAGI. V lost 6 bases to trimming and J lost 1 base, with 12 bases between them. This CDR3 contains 14 residues. The CDR3 sequence: CASRTVTANTEAFF. The CDR3 DNA sequence: TGTGCCAGCAGGACCGTAACGGCGAACACTGAAGCTTTCTTT.

The chain combines TRBV5-4 with TRBJ2-2; no clear D gene. Germline V CDR1 and CDR2: SGHNT, YYREEE (reference sequence). V was shortened by 4 bases and J by 7 bases, with 14 bases between the two germline ends. This CDR3 spans 14 amino acids. The CDR3 reads CASSTPQSDGELFF. Written as DNA, the CDR3 is TGTGCCAGCAGCACCCCCCAGAGTGACGGGGAGCTGTTTTTT.

The chain joins TRBV6-1 to TRBJ1-1, with unresolved D. The V end was cut by 6 bases, the J end by 2 bases, with 10 bases between. This CDR3 spans 13 amino acids. The V gene's germline CDR1 is MNHNS and CDR2 SASEGT. CDR3 nucleotides: TGTGCCAGCAGGTACGGACTAAACACTGAAGCTTTCTTT. This sequence encodes CASRYGLNTEAFF.

This chain uses TRBV6-1 with TRBJ1-5; D uncertain. The V end lost 7 bases, the J end lost 2 bases, and 15 bases lay between the germline ends. The length of the CDR3 is 15 residues. Germline V lookup: CDR1 MNHNS, CDR2 SASEGT. CDR3 coding DNA: TGTGCCAGCACGCGTTTCGTCTTGGGCAATCAGCCCCAGCATTTT. It encodes CASTRFVLGNQPQHF.

The chain links TRBV18 to TRBJ2-7; 13 positions agree with TRBD2. Germline assignment: CDR1 KGHSH and CDR2 LQKENI. This CDR3 comprises 15 residues. With 4 bases clipped from V and 3 bases from J, the junction kept 3 bases outside the gene matches. CDR3 loop: CASSRTSGGNYEQYF. In DNA, the CDR3 is TGTGCCAGCTCACGGACTAGCGGGGGAAACTACGAGCAGTACTTC.

CDR3 DNA sequence: TGTGCCAGCAGTTTATTAGCGGGGGGGGACGGGACCCAGTACTTC. Amino acid sequence: CASSLLAGGDGTQYF. V and J are TRBV6-5 and TRBJ2-5; 11 nucleotides agree with TRBD2. Per germline, CDR1 MNHEY and CDR2 SVGAGI. V lost 4 bases to trimming and J lost 7 bases; unmatched junction nucleotides: 8. The CDR3 runs 15 residues.

This clone showed up just a few times. The chain has TRBV6-6 and TRBJ1-5, with a possible D match to TRBD1 (5 bases). The length of the CDR3 is 16 residues. Between the trimmed V and J ends, which lost 4 bases and 5 bases, there was a span of 18 bases. Germline loops: CDR1 MNHNY, CDR2 SVGAGI (reference sequence). The CDR3 bases are TGTGCCAGCAGTTCTCTCGGGGGAGGAGTGGATCAGCCCCAGCATTTT. It encodes CASSSLGGGVDQPQHF.

About this clone itself: The sample contains more than one DNA sequence encoding this CDR3. The chain combines TRBV19 with TRBJ1-1, with 9 positions matching TRBD1. V lost 4 bases, J lost 4 bases, and 1 base stayed unmatched. The CDR3 has 13 amino acids. CDR1 and CDR2 (germline): LNHDA, SQIVND (reference sequence). CDR3 DNA: TGTGCCAGTAGTACGGACAGGGGCACTGAAGCTTTCTTT. Translated, it gives CASSTDRGTEAFF.